This T cell receptor (beta chain) was captured by sequencing in a study of T cell repertoires in cytomegalovirus infection. Looking at the study overall: Public TCR beta signatures indicated both CMV infection and matching HLA type.

TCRdb re-called the reads with MiXCR, one entry per CDR3 protein. The sample has about 150,000 distinct CDR3 sequences, about a quarter seen once; the top ten hold roughly 9.7%. J gave up 7 bases and V 0 bases, and 6 bases lay outside the gene matches. Germline V CDR1 and CDR2: SGHTA, FQGTGA. The CDR3 spans 16 residues. In the case of this clonotype: The antigen is unknown.

The study, taken as a whole, reports: Dominating the ex vivo response were HLA-C-restricted CMV-specific TCR beta clonotypes. Accumulated public TCR beta family frequency recognized individuals carrying CMV together with the relevant HLA.

The receptor's source is a human donor in good health (CMV status not recorded). Some clones in this sample may be carry-over from other donors' samples. Sequencing was done on a sample of PBMCs. The chain has TRBV7-3 and TRBJ2-1, with 10 positions matching TRBD1. The CDR3 reads CASSLTGTGAINEQFF. CDR3 bases: TGTGCCAGCAGCTTAACCGGGACAGGGGCGATAAATGAGCAGTTCTTC.